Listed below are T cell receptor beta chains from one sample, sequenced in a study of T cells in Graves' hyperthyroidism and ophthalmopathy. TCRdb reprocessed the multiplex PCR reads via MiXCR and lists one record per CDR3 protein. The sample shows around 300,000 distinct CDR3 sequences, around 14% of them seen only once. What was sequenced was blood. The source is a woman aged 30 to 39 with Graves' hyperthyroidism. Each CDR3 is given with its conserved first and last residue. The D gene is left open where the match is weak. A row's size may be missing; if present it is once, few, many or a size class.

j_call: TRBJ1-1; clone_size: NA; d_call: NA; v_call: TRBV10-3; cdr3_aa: CAIRTGLNTEAFF
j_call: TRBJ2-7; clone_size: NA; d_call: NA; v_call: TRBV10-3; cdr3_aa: CAISDHDIYEQYF
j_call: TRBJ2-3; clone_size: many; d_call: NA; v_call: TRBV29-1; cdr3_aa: CSVEELRGSTDTQYF
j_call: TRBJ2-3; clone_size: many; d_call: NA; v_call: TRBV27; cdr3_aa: CASSLKRVSTDTQYF
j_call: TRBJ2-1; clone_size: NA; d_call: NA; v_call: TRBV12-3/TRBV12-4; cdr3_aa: CASRLDDNEQFF
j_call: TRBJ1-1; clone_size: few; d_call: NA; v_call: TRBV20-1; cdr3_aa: CSVVRMNTEAFF
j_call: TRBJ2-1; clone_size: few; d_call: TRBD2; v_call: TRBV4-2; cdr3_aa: CASSQEDYGTSGNEQFF
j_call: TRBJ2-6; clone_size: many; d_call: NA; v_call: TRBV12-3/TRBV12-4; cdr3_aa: CASSYPDVRANVLTF
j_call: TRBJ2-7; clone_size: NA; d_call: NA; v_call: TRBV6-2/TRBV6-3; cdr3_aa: CASAWDASSYEQYF
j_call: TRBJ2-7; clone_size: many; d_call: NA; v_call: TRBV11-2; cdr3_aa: CASSTPNTGFEQYF
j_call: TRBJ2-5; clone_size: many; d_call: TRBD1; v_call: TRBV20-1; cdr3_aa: CSAREPRQGDETQYF
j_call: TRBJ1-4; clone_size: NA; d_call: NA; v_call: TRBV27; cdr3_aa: CASRPTGYGEKLFF
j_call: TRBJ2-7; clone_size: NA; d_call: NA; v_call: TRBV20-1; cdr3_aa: CSALDSTYEQYF
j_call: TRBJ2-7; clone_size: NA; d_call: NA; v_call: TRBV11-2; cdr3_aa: CASSLEGTVPQVYEQYF
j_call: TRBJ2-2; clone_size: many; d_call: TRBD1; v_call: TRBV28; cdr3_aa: CASSLMDRDTGELFF
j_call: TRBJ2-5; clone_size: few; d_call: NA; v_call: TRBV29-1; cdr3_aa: CSVLRRETQYF
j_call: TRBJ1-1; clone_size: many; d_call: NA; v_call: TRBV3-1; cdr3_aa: CASSQDIGALVQTTEAFF
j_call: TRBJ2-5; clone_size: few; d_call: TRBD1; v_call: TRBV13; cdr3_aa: CASSHLSPTGTGILYEETQYF
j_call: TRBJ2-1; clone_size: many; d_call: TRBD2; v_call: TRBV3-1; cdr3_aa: CATAGLAYNEQFF
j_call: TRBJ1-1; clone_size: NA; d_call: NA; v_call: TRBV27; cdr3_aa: CASRRAGAEAFF
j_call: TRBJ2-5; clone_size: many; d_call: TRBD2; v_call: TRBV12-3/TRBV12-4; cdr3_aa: CASSPPTSGPGETQYF
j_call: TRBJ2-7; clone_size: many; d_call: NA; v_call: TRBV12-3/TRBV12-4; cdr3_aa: CASSLVIVEQYF
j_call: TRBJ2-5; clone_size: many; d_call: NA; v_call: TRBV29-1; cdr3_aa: CSGGFRGQETQYF
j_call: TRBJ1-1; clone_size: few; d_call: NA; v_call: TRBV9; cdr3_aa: CASSVETNRATEAFF
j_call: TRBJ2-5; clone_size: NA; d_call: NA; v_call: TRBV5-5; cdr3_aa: CASSSLVKTQYF
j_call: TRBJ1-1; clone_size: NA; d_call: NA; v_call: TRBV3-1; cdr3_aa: CASSQDRRATEAFF
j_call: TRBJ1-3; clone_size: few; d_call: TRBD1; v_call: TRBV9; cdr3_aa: CASSLTGEYSGNTIYF
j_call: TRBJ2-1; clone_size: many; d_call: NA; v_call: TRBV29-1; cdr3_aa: CSVDPDSSYNEQFF
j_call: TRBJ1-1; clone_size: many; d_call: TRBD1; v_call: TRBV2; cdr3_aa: CASSAGQRNTEAFF
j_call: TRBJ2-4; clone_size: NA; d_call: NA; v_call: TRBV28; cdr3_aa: CASSLSGATAKNIQYF
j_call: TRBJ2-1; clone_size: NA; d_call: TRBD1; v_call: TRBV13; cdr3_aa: CASSSGQGAQDEQFF
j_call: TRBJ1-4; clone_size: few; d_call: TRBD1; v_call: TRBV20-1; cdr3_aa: CSANPGTDPNEKLFF
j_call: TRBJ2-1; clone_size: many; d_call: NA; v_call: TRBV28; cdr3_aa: CASRPGSGFPNEQFF
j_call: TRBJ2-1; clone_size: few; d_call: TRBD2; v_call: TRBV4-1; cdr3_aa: CASSQVRHLAGGRHEQFF
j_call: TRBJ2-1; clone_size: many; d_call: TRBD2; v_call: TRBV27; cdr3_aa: CASSVGLALDNEQFF
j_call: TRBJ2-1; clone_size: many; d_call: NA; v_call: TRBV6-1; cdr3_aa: CASSEAFQYNEQFF
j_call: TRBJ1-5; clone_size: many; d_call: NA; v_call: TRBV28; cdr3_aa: CASEGWGEPPNQPQHF
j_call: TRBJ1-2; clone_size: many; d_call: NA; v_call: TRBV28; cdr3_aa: CASSLGRRVGYTF
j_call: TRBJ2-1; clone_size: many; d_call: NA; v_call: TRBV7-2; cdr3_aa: CASSLLAANEQFF
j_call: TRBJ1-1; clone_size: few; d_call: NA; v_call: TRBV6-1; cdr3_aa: CASSPSFPTEAFF
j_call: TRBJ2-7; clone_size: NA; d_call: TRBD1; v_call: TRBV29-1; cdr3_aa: CSVTGSSYEQYF
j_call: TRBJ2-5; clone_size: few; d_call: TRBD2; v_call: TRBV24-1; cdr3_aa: CATSDRTSGETQYF
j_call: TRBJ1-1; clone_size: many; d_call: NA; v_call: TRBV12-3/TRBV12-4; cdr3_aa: CASTRGSQEAFF
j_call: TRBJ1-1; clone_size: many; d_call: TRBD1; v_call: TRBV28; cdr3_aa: CASISLDRGRTEAFF
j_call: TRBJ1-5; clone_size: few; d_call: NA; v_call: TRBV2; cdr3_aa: CASTPGASGIGNQPQHF
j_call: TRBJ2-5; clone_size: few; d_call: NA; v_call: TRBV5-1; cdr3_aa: CASSLEGARETQYF
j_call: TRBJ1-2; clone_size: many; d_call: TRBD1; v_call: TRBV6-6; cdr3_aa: CASSYNRGGYTF
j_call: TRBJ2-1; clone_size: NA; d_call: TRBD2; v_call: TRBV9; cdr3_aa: CASSAYDVLAGRGNEQFF
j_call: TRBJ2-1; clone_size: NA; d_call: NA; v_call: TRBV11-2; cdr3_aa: CASSLDMAGPNEQFF
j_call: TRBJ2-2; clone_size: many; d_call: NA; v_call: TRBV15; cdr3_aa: CAASRGAPNTGELFF
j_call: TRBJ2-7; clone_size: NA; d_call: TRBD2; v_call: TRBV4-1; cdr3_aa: CASSQPGTSRSEQYF
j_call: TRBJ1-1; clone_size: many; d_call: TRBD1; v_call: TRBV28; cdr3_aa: CASSNYRGLYAFF
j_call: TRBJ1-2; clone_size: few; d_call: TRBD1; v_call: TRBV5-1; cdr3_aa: CASSSAGQANYGYTF
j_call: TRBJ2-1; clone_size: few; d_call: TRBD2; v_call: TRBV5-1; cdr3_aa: CASTAGEAYNEQFF
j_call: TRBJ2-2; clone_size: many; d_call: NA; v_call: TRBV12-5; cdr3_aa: CASGLEVGELFF
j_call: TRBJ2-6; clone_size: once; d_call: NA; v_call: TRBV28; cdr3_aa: CASSSWGQNNPSGANVLTF
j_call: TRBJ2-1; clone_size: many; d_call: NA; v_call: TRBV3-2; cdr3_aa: CASNHPCERETADEQFF
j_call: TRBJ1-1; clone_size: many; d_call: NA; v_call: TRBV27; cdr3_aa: CASSLSNSGNTEAFF
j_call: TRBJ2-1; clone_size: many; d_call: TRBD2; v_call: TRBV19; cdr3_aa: CASAPASGRASGEQFF
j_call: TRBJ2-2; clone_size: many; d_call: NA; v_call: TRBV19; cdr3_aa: CASHLGQGTGELFF